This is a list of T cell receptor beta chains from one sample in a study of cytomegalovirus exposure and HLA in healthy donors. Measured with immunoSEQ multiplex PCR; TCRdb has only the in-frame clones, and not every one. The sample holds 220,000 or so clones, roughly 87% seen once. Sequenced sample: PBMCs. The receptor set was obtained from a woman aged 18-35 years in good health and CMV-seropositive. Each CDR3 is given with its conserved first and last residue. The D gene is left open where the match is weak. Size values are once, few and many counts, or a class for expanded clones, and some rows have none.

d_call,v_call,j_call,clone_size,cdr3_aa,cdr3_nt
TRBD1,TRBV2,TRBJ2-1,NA,CASTRWGTGVSEQFF,TGTGCCAGCACCCGCTGGGGGACAGGGGTTAGTGAGCAGTTCTTC
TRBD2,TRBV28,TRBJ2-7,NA,CASSLTVHTSGRPYEQYF,TGTGCCAGCAGTTTAACCGTCCATACTAGCGGGAGGCCCTACGAGCAGTACTTC
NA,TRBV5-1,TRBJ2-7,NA,CASSLDDGGNYEQYF,TGCGCCAGCAGCTTGGATGACGGAGGCAACTACGAGCAGTACTTC
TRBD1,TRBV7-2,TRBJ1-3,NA,CASGEGARRNTIYF,TGTGCCAGCGGCGAGGGGGCGCGGAGAAACACCATATATTTT
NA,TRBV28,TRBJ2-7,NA,CASSPNQWGRASHEQYF,TGTGCCAGCAGTCCAAACCAGTGGGGCAGGGCGTCCCACGAGCAGTACTTC
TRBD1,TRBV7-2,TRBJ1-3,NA,CASSPRGQGGGNTIYF,TGTGCCAGCAGCCCAAGGGGACAGGGGGGCGGAAACACCATATATTTT
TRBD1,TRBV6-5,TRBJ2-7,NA,CASSYGQGAYEQYF,TGTGCCAGCAGTTACGGACAGGGGGCCTACGAGCAGTACTTC
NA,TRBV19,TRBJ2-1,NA,CASSGREIANEQFF,TGTGCCAGTAGCGGCAGGGAAATCGCCAATGAGCAGTTCTTC
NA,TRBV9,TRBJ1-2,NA,CASSVGTYGYTF,TGTGCCAGCAGCGTAGGGACATATGGCTACACCTTC
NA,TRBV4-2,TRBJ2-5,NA,CASSQDRGHETQYF,TGTGCCAGCAGCCAAGACAGGGGCCATGAGACCCAGTACTTC
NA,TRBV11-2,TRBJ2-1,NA,CASSLDRGYGQFF,TGTGCCAGCAGCTTAGATCGAGGGTATGGGCAGTTCTTC
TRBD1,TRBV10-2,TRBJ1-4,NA,CASSEGQGDEKLFF,TGCGCCAGCAGTGAGGGACAGGGCGACGAAAAACTGTTTTTT
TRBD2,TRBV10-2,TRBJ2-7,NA,CASSTGLAGPYEQYF,TGCGCCAGCAGTACTGGACTAGCGGGTCCCTACGAGCAGTACTTC
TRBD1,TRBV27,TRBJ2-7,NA,CASSSQGAEILYEQYF,TGTGCCAGCAGTTCACAGGGGGCGGAAATCCTATACGAGCAGTACTTC
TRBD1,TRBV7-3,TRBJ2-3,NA,CASSPDRGGDTQYF,TGTGCCAGCAGTCCTGACAGGGGGGGAGATACGCAGTATTTT
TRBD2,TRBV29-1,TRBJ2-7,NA,CSVEGLAGAYEQYF,TGCAGCGTTGAGGGCTTAGCGGGGGCCTACGAGCAGTACTTC
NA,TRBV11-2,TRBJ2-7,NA,CASRQGEPSGPRAHEQYF,TGTGCCAGCCGACAGGGGGAGCCTAGCGGGCCTAGGGCCCACGAGCAGTACTTC
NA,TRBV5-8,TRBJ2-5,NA,CASSLGQRTQYF,TGTGCCAGCAGCTTGGGACAGCGGACCCAGTACTTC
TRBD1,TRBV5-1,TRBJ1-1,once,CASSLSGGAGDTEAFF,TGCGCCAGCAGCTTGTCAGGGGGCGCGGGGGACACTGAAGCTTTCTTT
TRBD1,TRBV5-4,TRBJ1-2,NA,CASSSRDRAYGYTF,TGTGCCAGCAGCTCCCGGGACAGGGCCTATGGCTACACCTTC
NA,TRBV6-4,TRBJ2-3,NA,CASTPAPGTDTQYF,TGTGCCAGCACTCCAGCGCCAGGCACAGATACGCAGTATTTT
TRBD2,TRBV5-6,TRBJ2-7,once,CASSLGGGEQYF,TGTGCCAGCAGCTTGGGGGGGGGCGAGCAGTACTTC
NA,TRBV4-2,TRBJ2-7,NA,CASSQRGSYEQYF,TGTGCCAGCAGCCAGCGGGGTTCCTACGAGCAGTACTTC
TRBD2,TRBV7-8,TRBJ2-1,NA,CASSRLAGAYNEQFF,TGTGCCAGCAGCCGACTAGCGGGGGCCTACAATGAGCAGTTCTTC
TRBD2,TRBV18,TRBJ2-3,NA,CASSADWAGLAVTDTQYF,TGTGCCAGCTCAGCAGACTGGGCGGGCCTAGCGGTCACAGATACGCAGTATTTT
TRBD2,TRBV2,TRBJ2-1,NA,CASSSGLAAYNEQFF,TGTGCCAGCAGTTCGGGACTAGCGGCCTACAATGAGCAGTTCTTC
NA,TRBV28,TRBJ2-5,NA,CASSSPQGHQETQYF,TGTGCCAGCAGTTCCCCGCAGGGGCACCAAGAGACCCAGTACTTC
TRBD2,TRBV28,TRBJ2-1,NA,CASSPHSGRASDEQFF,TGTGCCAGCAGTCCCCATAGCGGGAGGGCCAGCGATGAGCAGTTCTTC
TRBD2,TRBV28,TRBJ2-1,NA,CASSTLAGVLNEQFF,TGTGCCAGCAGTACACTAGCGGGAGTTTTGAATGAGCAGTTCTTC
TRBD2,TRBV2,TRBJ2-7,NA,CASIAGTTSYEQYF,TGTGCCAGCATCGCCGGGACTACCTCCTACGAGCAGTACTTC
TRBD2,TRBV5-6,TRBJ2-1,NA,CASSTTSGRPYNEQFF,TGTGCCAGCAGCACGACTAGCGGGAGACCCTACAATGAGCAGTTCTTC
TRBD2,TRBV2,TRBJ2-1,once,CASTSGGTFWQFF,TGTGCCAGCACTTCGGGAGGGACGTTTTGGCAGTTCTTC
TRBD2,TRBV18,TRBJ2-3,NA,CASSPPASGRLGDTQYF,TGTGCCAGCTCACCACCGGCGAGCGGGAGGTTGGGAGATACGCAGTATTTT